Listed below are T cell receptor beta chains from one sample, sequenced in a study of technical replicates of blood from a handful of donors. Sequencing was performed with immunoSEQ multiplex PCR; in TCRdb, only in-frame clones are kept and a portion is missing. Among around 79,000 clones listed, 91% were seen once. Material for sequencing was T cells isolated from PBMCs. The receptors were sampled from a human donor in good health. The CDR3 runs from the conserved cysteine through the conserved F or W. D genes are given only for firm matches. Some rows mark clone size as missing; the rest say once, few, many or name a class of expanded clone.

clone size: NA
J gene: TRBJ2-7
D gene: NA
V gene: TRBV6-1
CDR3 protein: CASSEASGQYF
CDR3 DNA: TGTGCCAGCAGTGAAGCCAGCGGACAGTACTTC

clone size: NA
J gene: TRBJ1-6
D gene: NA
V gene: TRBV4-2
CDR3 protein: CASSQESGTHSPLHF
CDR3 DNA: TGTGCCAGCAGCCAAGAGAGTGGGACACATTCACCCCTCCACTTT

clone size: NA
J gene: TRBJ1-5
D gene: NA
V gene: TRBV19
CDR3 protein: CASSRMWSRAGEDQPQHF
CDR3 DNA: TGTGCCAGTAGTAGGATGTGGTCGCGCGCTGGAGAAGATCAGCCCCAGCATTTT

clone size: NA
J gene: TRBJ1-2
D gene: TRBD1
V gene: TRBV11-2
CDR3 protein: CASSSRPGDRGAFHGYTF
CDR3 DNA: TGTGCCAGCAGCTCCAGACCCGGGGACAGGGGCGCCTTCCATGGCTACACCTTC

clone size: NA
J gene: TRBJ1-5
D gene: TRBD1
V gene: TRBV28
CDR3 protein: CASSSRGLNNQPQHF
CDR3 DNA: TGTGCCAGCAGTTCCAGGGGGCTAAACAATCAGCCCCAGCATTTT

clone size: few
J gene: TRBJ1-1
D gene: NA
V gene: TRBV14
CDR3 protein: CASSQGRETEAFF
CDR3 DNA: TGTGCCAGCAGCCAGGGGCGCGAGACTGAAGCTTTCTTT

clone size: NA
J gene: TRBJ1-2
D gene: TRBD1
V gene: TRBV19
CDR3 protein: CASSGQGMGGYTF
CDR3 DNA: TGTGCCAGTAGTGGACAGGGTATGGGTGGCTACACCTTC

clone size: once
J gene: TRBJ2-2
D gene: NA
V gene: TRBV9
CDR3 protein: CASSESNTGELFF
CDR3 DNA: TGTGCCAGCAGTGAGTCGAACACCGGGGAGCTGTTTTTT

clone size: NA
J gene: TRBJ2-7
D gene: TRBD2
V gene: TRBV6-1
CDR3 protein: CASSEGVAGVGEQYF
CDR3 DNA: TGTGCCAGCAGTGAGGGGGTAGCGGGAGTGGGAGAGCAGTACTTC

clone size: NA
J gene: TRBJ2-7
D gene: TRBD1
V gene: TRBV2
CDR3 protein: CASRTFRGQSYEQYF
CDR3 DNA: TGTGCCAGCAGGACGTTTAGGGGACAGAGCTACGAGCAGTACTTC

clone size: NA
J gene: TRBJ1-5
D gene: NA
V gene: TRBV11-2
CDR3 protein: CASSSNREIQPQHF
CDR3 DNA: TGTGCCAGCAGCTCCAACAGGGAGATCCAGCCCCAGCATTTT

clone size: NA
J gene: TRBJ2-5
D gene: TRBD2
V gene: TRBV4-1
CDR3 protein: CASSQVWVTSGRADIETQYF
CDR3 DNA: TGCGCCAGCAGCCAAGTTTGGGTGACTAGCGGGAGGGCCGATATTGAGACCCAGTACTTC

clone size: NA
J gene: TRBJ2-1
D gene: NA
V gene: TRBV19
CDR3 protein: CASTITGNEQFF
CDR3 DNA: TGTGCCAGTACCATTACGGGGAATGAGCAGTTCTTC

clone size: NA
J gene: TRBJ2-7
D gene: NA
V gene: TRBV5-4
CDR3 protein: CASSQLTTRWRGQSEQYF
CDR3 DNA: TGTGCCAGCAGTCAACTTACAACCCGTTGGCGGGGCCAATCCGAGCAGTACTTC

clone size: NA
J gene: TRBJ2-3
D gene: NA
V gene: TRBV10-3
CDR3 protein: CAISDRLPSSTDTQYF
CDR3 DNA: TGTGCCATCAGTGACCGACTGCCGTCCAGCACAGATACGCAGTATTTT

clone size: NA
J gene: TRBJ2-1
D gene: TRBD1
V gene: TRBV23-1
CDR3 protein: CASSQSPGGASNEQFF
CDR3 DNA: TGCGCCAGCAGTCAATCGCCAGGGGGCGCGAGCAATGAGCAGTTCTTC

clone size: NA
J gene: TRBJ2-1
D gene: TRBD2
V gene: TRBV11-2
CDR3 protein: CASSRAGSVPDEQFF
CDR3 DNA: TGTGCCAGCAGCCGAGCGGGATCGGTTCCGGATGAGCAGTTCTTC

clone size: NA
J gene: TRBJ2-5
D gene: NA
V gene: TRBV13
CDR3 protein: CASSSPGIGETQYF
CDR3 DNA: TGTGCCAGCAGCTCCCCGGGAATAGGGGAGACCCAGTACTTC

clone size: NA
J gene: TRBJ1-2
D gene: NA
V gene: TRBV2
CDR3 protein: CASWVDNRRGYGYTF
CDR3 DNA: TGTGCCAGCTGGGTAGACAACCGGAGAGGGTATGGCTACACCTTC

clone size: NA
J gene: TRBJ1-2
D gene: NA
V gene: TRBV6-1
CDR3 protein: CASSEIQDATYGYTF
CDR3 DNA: TGTGCCAGCAGTGAAATACAGGACGCGACCTATGGCTACACCTTC

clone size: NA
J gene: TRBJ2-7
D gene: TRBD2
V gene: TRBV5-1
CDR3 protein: CASSLAGGGSSYEQYF
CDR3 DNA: TGCGCCAGCAGCCTGGCCGGGGGGGGGAGCTCCTACGAGCAGTACTTC

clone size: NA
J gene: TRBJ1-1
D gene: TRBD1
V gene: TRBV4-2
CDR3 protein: CASSPSTTDRAEGTEAFF
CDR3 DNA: TGTGCCAGCAGCCCATCAACAACCGACAGGGCTGAAGGGACTGAAGCTTTCTTT

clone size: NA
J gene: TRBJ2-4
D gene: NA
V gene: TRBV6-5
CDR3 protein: CASSYSRGGKNIQYF
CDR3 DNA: TGTGCCAGCAGTTACTCGAGGGGAGGCAAAAACATTCAGTACTTC

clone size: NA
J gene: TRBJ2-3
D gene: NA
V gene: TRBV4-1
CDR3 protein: CASSQGGGTVSTDTQYF
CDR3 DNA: TGCGCCAGCAGCCAGGGTGGGGGGACAGTGAGCACAGATACGCAGTATTTT

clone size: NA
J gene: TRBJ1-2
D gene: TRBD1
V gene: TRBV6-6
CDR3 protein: CASRIGQERYYGYTF
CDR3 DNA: TGTGCCAGCAGGATAGGACAGGAAAGGTACTATGGCTACACCTTC

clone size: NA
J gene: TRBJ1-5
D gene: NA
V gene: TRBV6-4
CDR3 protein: CASSDSGVVIGDYQPQHF
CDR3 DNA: TGTGCCAGCAGTGACTCTGGGGTTGTTATTGGGGACTATCAGCCCCAGCATTTT

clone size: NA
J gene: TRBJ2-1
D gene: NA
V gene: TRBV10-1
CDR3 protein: CASSLSSAGEQFF
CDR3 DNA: TGCGCCAGCAGCTTATCTAGCGCCGGTGAGCAGTTCTTC

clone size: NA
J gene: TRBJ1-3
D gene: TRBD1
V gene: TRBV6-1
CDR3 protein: CASRQGLNGNTIYF
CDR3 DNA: TGTGCCAGCAGACAGGGGCTGAACGGAAACACCATATATTTT

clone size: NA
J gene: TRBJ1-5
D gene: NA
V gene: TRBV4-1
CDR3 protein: CASSQEWHHQPQHF
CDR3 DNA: TGCGCCAGCAGCCAAGAGTGGCATCATCAGCCCCAGCATTTT

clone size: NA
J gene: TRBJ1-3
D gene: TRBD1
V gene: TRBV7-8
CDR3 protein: CASSSTGGTGNTIYF
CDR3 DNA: TGTGCCAGCAGCTCGACAGGGGGCACGGGAAACACCATATATTTT

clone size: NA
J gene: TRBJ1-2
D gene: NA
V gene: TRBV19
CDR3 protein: CATHQTDYGYTF
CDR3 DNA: TGTGCCACCCACCAGACAGACTATGGCTACACCTTC

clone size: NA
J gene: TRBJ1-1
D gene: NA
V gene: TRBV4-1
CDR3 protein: CASSQDARGKVEAFF
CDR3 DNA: TGCGCCAGCAGCCAAGATGCCCGGGGGAAAGTTGAAGCTTTCTTT

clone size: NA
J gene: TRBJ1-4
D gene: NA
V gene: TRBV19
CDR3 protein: CASGGRSNEKLFF
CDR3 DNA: TGTGCCAGTGGTGGGAGGAGTAATGAAAAACTGTTTTTT

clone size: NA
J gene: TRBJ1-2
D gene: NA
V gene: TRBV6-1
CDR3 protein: CASSVSGFRGYTF
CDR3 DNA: TGTGCCAGCAGTGTCTCGGGTTTTCGGGGCTACACCTTC

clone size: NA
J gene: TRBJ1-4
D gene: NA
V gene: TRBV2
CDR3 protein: CASRRGGEKLFF
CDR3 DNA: TGTGCCAGCAGACGGGGGGGTGAAAAACTGTTTTTT

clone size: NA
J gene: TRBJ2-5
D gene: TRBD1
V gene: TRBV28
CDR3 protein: CASSLRWDRDLGGTQYF
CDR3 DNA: TGTGCCAGCAGTTTGAGGTGGGACAGGGACTTAGGGGGAACCCAGTACTTC

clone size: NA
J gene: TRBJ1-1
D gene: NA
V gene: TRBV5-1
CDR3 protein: CASSLDSGVEAFF
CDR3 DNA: TGCGCCAGCAGCTTGGATTCCGGGGTTGAAGCTTTCTTT

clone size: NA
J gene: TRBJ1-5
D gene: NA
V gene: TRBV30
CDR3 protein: CAWSGGQASNQPQHF
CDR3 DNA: TGTGCCTGGAGTGGAGGACAAGCTAGCAATCAGCCCCAGCATTTT

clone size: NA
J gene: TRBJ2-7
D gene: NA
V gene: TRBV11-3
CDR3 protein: CASSAILSSYEQYF
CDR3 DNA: TGTGCCAGCAGCGCCATACTGAGCTCCTACGAGCAGTACTTC

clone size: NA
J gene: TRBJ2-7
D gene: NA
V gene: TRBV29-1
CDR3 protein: CSVRRGPYEQYF
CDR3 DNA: TGCAGCGTTCGCAGGGGTCCCTACGAGCAGTACTTC

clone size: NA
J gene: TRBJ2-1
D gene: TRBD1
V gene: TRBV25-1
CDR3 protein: CASSEGRGRGNEQFF
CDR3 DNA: TGTGCCAGCAGTGAAGGTAGGGGGCGCGGCAATGAGCAGTTCTTC

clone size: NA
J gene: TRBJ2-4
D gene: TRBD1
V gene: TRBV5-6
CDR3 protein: CASSLTGEDIQYF
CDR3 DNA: TGTGCCAGCAGCTTGACAGGGGAAGACATTCAGTACTTC

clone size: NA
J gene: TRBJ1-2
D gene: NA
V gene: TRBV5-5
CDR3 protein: CASSLPSDYGYTF
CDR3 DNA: TGTGCCAGCAGCTTGCCAAGCGACTATGGCTACACCTTC

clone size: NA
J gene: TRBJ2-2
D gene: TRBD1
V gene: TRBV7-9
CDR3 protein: CASSLDRGSNTGELFF
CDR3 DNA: TGTGCCAGCAGCTTAGACAGGGGGAGTAACACCGGGGAGCTGTTTTTT

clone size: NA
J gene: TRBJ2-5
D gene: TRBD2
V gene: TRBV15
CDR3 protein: CATSNLAGGETQYF
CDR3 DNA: TGTGCCACCAGCAATTTAGCGGGGGGAGAGACCCAGTACTTC

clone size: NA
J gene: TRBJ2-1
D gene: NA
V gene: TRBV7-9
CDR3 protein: CASSRGNNEQFF
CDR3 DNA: TGTGCCAGCAGTAGGGGAAACAATGAGCAGTTCTTC

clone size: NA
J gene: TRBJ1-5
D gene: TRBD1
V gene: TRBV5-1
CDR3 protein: CASSLTGALNQPQHF
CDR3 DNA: TGCGCCAGCAGCTTAACAGGGGCCCTAAATCAGCCCCAGCATTTT

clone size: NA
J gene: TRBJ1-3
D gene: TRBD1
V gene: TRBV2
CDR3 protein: CASRRDRGNTIYF
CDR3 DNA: TGTGCCAGCAGACGAGACAGGGGTAACACCATATATTTT

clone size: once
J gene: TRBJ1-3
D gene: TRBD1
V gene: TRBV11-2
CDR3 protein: CASSLDRTGWSDTIYF
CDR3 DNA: TGTGCCAGCAGCTTAGATCGGACAGGGTGGTCGGACACCATATATTTT

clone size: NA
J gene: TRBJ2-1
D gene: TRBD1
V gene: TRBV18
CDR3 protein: CASSPLGQALRDEQFF
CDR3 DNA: TGTGCCAGCTCACCACTGGGACAGGCCTTGAGGGATGAGCAGTTCTTC

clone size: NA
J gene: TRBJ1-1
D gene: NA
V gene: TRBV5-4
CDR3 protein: CASRLAGNTEAFF
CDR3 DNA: TGTGCCAGCAGATTGGCCGGGAACACTGAAGCTTTCTTT

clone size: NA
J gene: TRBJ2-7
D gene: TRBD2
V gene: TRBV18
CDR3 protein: CASSPGETSGIYEQYF
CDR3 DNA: TGTGCCAGCTCACCAGGGGAGACTAGCGGAATCTACGAGCAGTACTTC